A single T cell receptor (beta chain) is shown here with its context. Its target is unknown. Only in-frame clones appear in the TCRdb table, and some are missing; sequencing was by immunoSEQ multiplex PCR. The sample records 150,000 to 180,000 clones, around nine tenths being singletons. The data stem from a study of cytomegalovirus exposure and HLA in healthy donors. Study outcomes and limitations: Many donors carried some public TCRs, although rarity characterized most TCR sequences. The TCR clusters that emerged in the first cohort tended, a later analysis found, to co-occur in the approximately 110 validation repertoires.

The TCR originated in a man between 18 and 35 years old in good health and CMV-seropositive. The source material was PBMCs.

The DNA of the CDR3 is TGCGCCAGCAGCCTTACCGGGACTAGCCTCTACGAGCAGTACTTC. Protein product: CASSLTGTSLYEQYF. The chain couples TRBV4-1 to TRBJ2-7, with TRBD2 matching over 9 bases. The CDR3 is made up of 15 amino acids. Germline values: CDR1 MGHRA, CDR2 YSYEKL. V shed 4 bases, J shed 3 bases, and the junction held 7 bases outside the gene matches.